The clone carrying this T cell receptor beta chain was seen once. Under the authors' procedure: Estimation of nucleated cell counts relied on the amplification of reference gene primers. Method: immunoSEQ multiplex PCR; TCRdb's copy keeps in-frame clones and lacks some. The D gene and trimming were derived from the DNA, and the V and J assignments and clone size from that table. The profile shows approximately 470,000 clones, 87% of them singletons. The CDR3 totals 15 residues. V was clipped by 9 bases and J by 10 bases; unmatched bases: 15. The germline CDR1 and CDR2 sequences are SGHRS and YFSETQ. The data originate from a study of blood T cell repertoires in COVID-19. For the study at large: Specimens from acute and convalescent COVID-19 originated in the United States, Italy and Spain.

Recovery meant two consecutive negative NP/OP PCR tests, professional clearance, or resolved symptoms. The TCR comes from a woman between 18 and 29 years old who had recovered from COVID-19. The sequenced sample was PBMCs or T cells enriched from blood (not recorded which). The J gene is TRBJ1-6, the V gene TRBV5-1, with 8 bases identical to TRBD1. The CDR3 DNA is TGCGCCACCTCGCTCCTGCCCGGGACAGGCTCACCCCTCCACTTT. It translates to CATSLLPGTGSPLHF.